This T cell receptor (beta chain) was obtained from a study of T cell repertoires in cytomegalovirus infection. Comment on this clonotype: Its specificity is unknown.

TCRdb itself ran the reads through MiXCR, one entry per CDR3 protein. The table has about half a million distinct CDR3 sequences, more than 40% seen once; the top ten hold around two fifths. The TCR was taken from a human donor in good health (CMV status not recorded). Some clones in this sample may be carry-over from other donors' samples. Source: cultured PBMCs, taken from culture after CMV antigen stimulation.

The CDR3 nucleotides read TGCGCCAGCAGACGGACTTTCACCGGGGAGCTGTTTTTT. This translates into CASRRTFTGELFF. The V gene is TRBV10-2, the J gene TRBJ2-2; TRBD2 is a possible D gene (5 bases). The CDR3 loop spans 13 amino acids. The germline V and J ends were trimmed by 6 bases and 4 bases, with 9 bases remaining between them. The germline V gene has CDR1 WSHSY and CDR2 SAAADI.